The TCR beta chain described here comes from a study of metastatic and nonmetastatic thyroid tumors. CDR1 and CDR2 (germline): MGHRA, YSYEKL. J gave up 1 base and V 9 bases, and 14 bases lay outside the gene matches. The length of the CDR3 is 16 residues. With MiXCR, TCRdb reprocessed the PCR reads. The profile shows some 30,000 clones, approximately 7.4% of them singletons. This clone was detected ten times or more. Among the patients, none had received any treatment before thyroid surgery. Material: blood. The clonotype comes from a female donor with papillary thyroid cancer or a benign thyroid nodule (not recorded which). Some clones in this sample may be carry-over from other donors' samples. This chain uses TRBV4-1 with TRBJ1-1; the match to TRBD1 covers 7 bases. CDR3 DNA sequence: TGCGCCAGTTCTGCCCGAACCGGGACAGCGAACACTGAAGCTTTCTTT. The encoded protein is CASSARTGTANTEAFF.